This entry lists 22 T cell receptor beta chains sequenced from one sample in a study of Ad26.COV2.S vaccination and SARS-CoV-2 variants. Repertoires were generated with immunoSEQ multiplex PCR, while TCRdb's copy carries only in-frame clones and drops some. This repertoire shows about 350,000 clones, roughly 94% found once; its top ten account for roughly 3.9%. Sequencing used peripheral blood, obtained after recovery from COVID-19. Receptor source: a human donor who had recovered from COVID-19.

This clone was observed a handful of times. This CDR3 reads CASSLGGPTNPNSPLHF. The CDR3 DNA is TGTGCCAGCAGCTTAGGGGGCCCTACAAATCCTAATTCACCCCTCCACTTT. The chain has TRBV7-9 and TRBJ1-6, with D possibly TRBD1 on 5 matching bases. Germline values: CDR1 SEHNR, CDR2 FQNEAQ (reference sequence). V lost 1 base and J lost 6, with 16 bases in between. The CDR3 is 17 amino acids.

This chain connects TRBV6-5 to TRBJ1-1; D remains unclear. V was cut by 4 bases and J by 0 bases, with 9 bases left in between. The CDR3 length is 14 residues. Germline V gene sequence: CDR1 MNHEY, CDR2 SVGAGI. The CDR3 loop reads CASSSVGLNTEAFF. CDR3 in DNA: TGTGCCAGCAGTTCCGTGGGCCTGAACACTGAAGCTTTCTTT.

The genes are TRBV5-4 and TRBJ2-1, with 9 bases aligning to TRBD2. Germline V CDR1 and CDR2: SGHNT, YYREEE (reference sequence). This CDR3 has 14 amino acids. The ends lost 6 bases at V and 9 bases at J; junction bases unmatched: 10. CDR3 in amino acids: CASNSPGTSIEQFF. The CDR3 DNA reads as TGTGCCAGCAACTCGCCCGGGACTAGCATTGAGCAGTTCTTC.

The V call is TRBV7-9, the J call TRBJ2-5, with D possibly being TRBD1 (6 bases). Trimming pared 2 bases from V and 2 bases from J, leaving 18 bases between. The CDR3 contains 17 residues. Germline CDR1 is SEHNR and CDR2 is FQNEAQ (reference sequence). CDR3 in amino acids: CASSLSSPTDRQETQYF. The CDR3 region has the DNA TGTGCCAGCAGCTTATCCAGCCCCACCGACAGGCAAGAGACCCAGTACTTC.

The J gene is TRBJ1-6, the V gene TRBV4-1, with D unclear. This CDR3 comprises 12 residues. Looked up from germline, CDR1 is MGHRA and CDR2 is YSYEKL. V was pared by 4 bases and J by 7 bases, with 5 bases between. The CDR3 here is CASSLQNSPLHF. The DNA for the CDR3 is TGCGCCAGCAGCCTACAGAATTCACCCCTCCACTTT.

The CDR3: CASSFGRWNEQFF. DNA for the CDR3: TGTGCCAGCAGTTTCGGTCGTTGGAATGAGCAGTTCTTC. The chain couples TRBV12-3 or TRBV12-4 to TRBJ2-1; no clear D gene. The CDR3 loop spans 13 amino acids. The V end lost 3 bases, the J end lost 7 bases, and 10 bases lay between the germline ends.

The gene calls are TRBV24-1 and TRBJ2-1; possible D gene TRBD1, 6 bases. Germline loops: CDR1 KGHDR, CDR2 SFDVKD. The CDR3 contains 11 residues. Trimming took 10 bases from V and 4 from J, leaving 7 bases between them. Here the CDR3 DNA reads TGTGCCACGGGACAATACAATGAGCAGTTCTTC. It translates to CATGQYNEQFF.

This clone was counted a single time. The DNA for the CDR3 is TGTGCTAGTGCAGTCGGTTGGACGCAGTATTTT. It translates to CASAVGWTQYF. The chain couples TRBV12-5 to TRBJ2-3; D ambiguous. This CDR3 is built from 11 residues. Trimming took 7 bases from V and 9 from J, leaving 11 bases between them. From germline, CDR1 is LGHNT and CDR2 FRNRAP. Filled out from reference TRBV12-5 and TRBJ2-3, the complete variable domain reads DARVTQTPRHKVTEMGQEVTMRCQPILGHNTVFWYRQTMMQGLELLAYFRNRAPLDDSGMPKDRFSAEMPDATLATLKIQPSEPRDSAVYFCASAVGWTQYFGPGTRLTVL.

The CDR3 region has the DNA TGTGCCATCAGTGAAGGGGGGCTGGCAGATACGCAGTATTTT. It translates to CAISEGGLADTQYF. This chain uses TRBV10-3 with TRBJ2-3; D possibly matches TRBD1 or TRBD2 (6 bases each). The V and J ends lost 3 bases and 4 bases respectively, with 11 bases between them. Germline V lookup: CDR1 ENHRY, CDR2 SYGVKD. The CDR3 spans 14 residues.

The chain uses TRBV9 and TRBJ1-2, with D perhaps TRBD1 (5 bases). Trimming shortened V by 7 bases and J by 8 bases, and 18 bases separated the two germline ends. CDR3 length: 13 residues. Germline V gene data show CDR1 as SGDLS and CDR2 as YYNGEE. The CDR3 bases are TGTGCCAGCGGAAGTCAGGGCCCCGCGGGCTACACCTTC. Amino acids: CASGSQGPAGYTF.

The gene calls are TRBV4-1 and TRBJ1-2; D gene uncertain. The V and J ends lost 10 bases and 6 bases respectively, with 9 bases between them. The germline V gene encodes CDR1 MGHRA and CDR2 YSYEKL. The CDR3 contains 10 residues. The CDR3 region has the DNA TGCGCCATCAACCCACATGGCTACACCTTC. Translation: CAINPHGYTF.

This clone is a singleton in its sample. This chain connects TRBV5-1 to TRBJ1-2, with TRBD1 as a possible D gene (5 bases). This CDR3 contains 14 residues. V dropped 3 bases and J dropped 4 bases, with 13 bases sitting between them. In germline, CDR1 is SGHRS, CDR2 YFSETQ. In nucleotides, the CDR3 is TGCGCCAGCAGCTGGGGGGAGGGGAGCTATGGCTACACCTTC. Translating it yields CASSWGEGSYGYTF.

This clone was seen only once. This chain uses TRBV4-3 with TRBJ1-2; weak D call: TRBD1 (6 bases). The CDR3 covers 14 residues. V was clipped by 6 bases and J by 3 bases, with 14 bases between them. Germline CDR1 reads LGHNA; CDR2 reads YSLEER. Written as DNA, the CDR3 is TGCGCCAGCAGTCCGGCAGGGGACCACTATGGCTACACCTTC. This sequence encodes CASSPAGDHYGYTF.

The chain joins TRBV5-1 to TRBJ1-2; possibly TRBD1 for D (6 bases). The CDR3 is 13 amino acids. Between the trimmed V and J ends, which lost 3 bases and 6 bases, there was a span of 12 bases. CDR1 and CDR2 (germline): SGHRS, YFSETQ. The CDR3 region has the DNA TGCGCCAGCAGCTCCACAGGGTTTGATGGCTACACCTTC. Its translation is CASSSTGFDGYTF.

The chain has TRBV6-5 and TRBJ2-1; D remains ambiguous. Germline CDR1 reads MNHEY; CDR2 reads SVGAGI. This CDR3 region has 16 residues. The V gene lost 1 base and the J gene lost 8 bases, with 18 bases spanning the gap. DNA for the CDR3: TGTGCCAGCAGTTACTTCCACTCTGCTGGGATGGATGAGCAGTTCTTC. Protein: CASSYFHSAGMDEQFF.

The chain links TRBV5-6 to TRBJ1-1; TRBD1 matches 9 bases. The CDR3 covers 16 residues. Per germline, CDR1 SGHDT and CDR2 YYEEEE. J gave up 0 bases and V 2 bases, and 5 bases lay outside the gene matches. Here the CDR3 DNA reads TGTGCCAGCAGCTTCGGGACAGGGAGGGTGAACACTGAAGCTTTCTTT. It translates to CASSFGTGRVNTEAFF.

The CDR3 here is CASSLVGTINTDTQYF. The CDR3 DNA sequence: TGTGCCAGCAGCTTGGTAGGGACCATAAACACAGATACGCAGTATTTT. The V and J genes are TRBV5-6 and TRBJ2-3; either TRBD1 or TRBD2 may fit D (5 bases each). V dropped 0 bases and J dropped 2 bases, with 13 bases sitting between them. Germline V gives CDR1 SGHDT, CDR2 YYEEEE. The CDR3 sequence is 16 residues long.

The J gene is TRBJ2-1, the V gene TRBV20-1; TRBD2 matches 7 bases. This CDR3 is 14 amino acids long. Germline V CDR1 and CDR2: DFQATT, SNEGSKA (reference sequence). The junction had 5 bases not matched to a gene; V was cut back by 5 bases and J by 1 base. The DNA of the CDR3 is TGCAGTGCTCGTGGGGGGGGTTCCTACAATGAGCAGTTCTTC. As protein: CSARGGGSYNEQFF.

The rearrangement uses TRBV19 and TRBJ2-2; TRBD1 matches at 8 bases. The germline gives CDR1 LNHDA, CDR2 SQIVND (reference sequence). The CDR3 runs 15 residues. V lost 7 bases and J lost 0; bases outside the gene matches: 4. This CDR3 reads CASTRTGTNTGELFF. The CDR3, as DNA: TGTGCCAGTACCCGGACAGGGACGAACACCGGGGAGCTGTTTTTT.

The gene calls are TRBV2 and TRBJ1-2; unclear D gene. CDR1 is SNHLY, CDR2 FYNNEI, per germline. The CDR3 extends over 12 amino acids. V was pared by 6 bases and J by 6 bases, with 11 bases between. The CDR3 loop reads CASRAGEDGYTF. DNA of the CDR3: TGTGCCAGCAGGGCCGGGGAGGATGGCTACACCTTC.

The chain uses TRBV27 and TRBJ2-7; D possibly uses TRBD1 or TRBD2 (5 bases each). This CDR3 region has 15 residues. CDR1 and CDR2 (germline): MNHEY, SMNVEV (reference sequence). The V end lost 3 bases, the J end lost 3 bases, and 15 bases lay between the germline ends. Here the CDR3 reads CASSFGADLFYEQYF. The CDR3, as DNA: TGTGCCAGCAGTTTCGGGGCAGATCTTTTCTACGAGCAGTACTTC.

V and J are TRBV3-1 (or the pseudogene TRBV3-2) and TRBJ2-7; the match to TRBD1 covers 11 bases. Trimming took 4 bases from V and 3 from J; bases not matched to a gene: 5. This CDR3 spans 15 amino acids. Germline loops: CDR1 LGHDT, CDR2 YNNKEL (reference sequence). For the CDR3, the DNA is TGTGCCAGCAGCCGCACCGGGACAGGGGGCTACGAGCAGTACTTC. It is translated as CASSRTGTGGYEQYF.